The sequence of this T cell receptor (beta chain) was determined in a study of beta chain features in type 1 diabetes. Findings of the study overall: For Type 1 diabetes patients, all four CD4+ subsets carried TCRB CDR3s that were moderately but significantly shorter. In these data, an HLA type influence on TCRB rearrangement remained unresolved.

TCRB transcripts that were expressed got sequenced, as all of the isolated RNA had been reverse transcribed. The protocol was immunoSEQ multiplex PCR, while the TCRdb copy is restricted to in-frame clones and leaves out a portion. The sample lists about 160,000 clones; roughly 8% were seen once. It was via CD45RO/CCR7/CD25/CD127/CD95/CD27 that CD4+ naive, central memory, regulatory and stem cell-like memory cells were sorted. Purity (above 95%) was reached by all sorted populations. With respect to this clone: Its matching antigen is unknown.

This TCR came from a woman between 35 and 50 years old with type 1 diabetes. Sequenced material: central memory CD4+ T cells from blood.

This chain's CDR3 is CASSLGPRDRINQPQHF. In DNA, the CDR3 is TGTGCCAGCTCACTAGGACCTAGGGACAGAATCAATCAGCCCCAGCATTTT. The rearrangement joins TRBV18 to TRBJ1-5, with 7 bases aligning to TRBD1. V lost 4 bases to trimming and J lost 3 bases; unmatched junction nucleotides: 12. CDR3 length equals 17 residues. Germline V gives CDR1 KGHSH, CDR2 LQKENI.